A single sample gave rise to the 9 T cell receptor beta chains below, sequenced in a study of beta chain features in type 1 diabetes. Investigators reverse transcribed all isolated RNA, so they sequenced expressed TCRB transcripts. Clones were read by immunoSEQ multiplex PCR, and TCRdb kept only the in-frame ones, dropping some. Of approximately 300,000 clones listed, around 10% are singletons. The sequenced sample was naive CD4+ T cells from blood. All receptors come from a woman in her thirties in good health.

The chain couples TRBV7-2 to TRBJ2-3; a possible D gene is TRBD2 (7 bases). The V end lost 2 bases, the J end lost 4 bases, and 13 bases lay between the germline ends. Germline values: CDR1 SGHTA, CDR2 FQGNSA. The CDR3 contains 15 residues. The CDR3: CASSLIRGGADTQYF. DNA of the CDR3: TGTGCCAGCAGCTTAATAAGGGGGGGCGCAGATACGCAGTATTTT.

This clone occurred a few times. The genes are TRBV7-3 and TRBJ1-1; TRBD1 might be the D (6 bases). This CDR3 comprises 13 residues. Looked up from germline, CDR1 is SGHTA and CDR2 is FQGTGA. Deletions cut 5 bases from V and 4 bases from J, with 11 bases between. The CDR3 DNA reads TGTGCCAGCAGCCCGCAGGGGTTCACTGAAGCTTTCTTT. The encoded protein is CASSPQGFTEAFF.

This clone was counted a few times. The chain employs TRBV19 and TRBJ1-2; no clear D. V dropped 6 bases and J dropped 7 bases, with 12 bases sitting between them. The CDR3 runs 12 residues. Germline values: CDR1 LNHDA, CDR2 SQIVND (reference sequence). DNA of the CDR3: TGTGCCAGTAGCTCCGATGCGAGTGGCTACACCTTC. It specifies CASSSDASGYTF.

This clone was seen more than once but under ten times. V usage is TRBV28 and J usage is TRBJ2-1; 8 bases line up with TRBD2. The CDR3 has 16 residues. The germline V gene has CDR1 MDHEN and CDR2 SYDVKM. Losses at the gene ends were 6 bases for V and 10 bases for J; bases not matched to a gene: 17. In nucleotides, the CDR3 is TGTGCCAGCAGCAGTTCTCGGACCGGGAGGGCCGGGGAGCAGTTCTTC. Encoded protein: CASSSSRTGRAGEQFF.

This clone was seen a handful of times. The chain uses TRBV6-6 and TRBJ1-2, with unresolved D. Germline assignment: CDR1 MNHNY and CDR2 SVGAGI (reference sequence). The CDR3 is made up of 14 amino acids. Trimming pared 6 bases from V and 5 bases from J, leaving 16 bases between. The chain's CDR3 is CASSPPTPTYGYTF. The CDR3 DNA follows: TGTGCCAGCAGCCCCCCGACACCGACATATGGCTACACCTTC.

The sample holds a few counts of this clone. This sequence joins TRBV6-6 and TRBJ1-5, with 7 bases aligning to TRBD1. The CDR3 extends over 15 amino acids. The V gene end was trimmed by 5 bases and the J gene end by 1 base; junction bases not matched to a gene: 5. Germline loops: CDR1 MNHNY, CDR2 SVGAGI (reference sequence). In nucleotides, the CDR3 is TGTGCCAGCAGTCTGAAGACAGGGAGCAATCAGCCCCAGCATTTT. This encodes CASSLKTGSNQPQHF.

This clone was detected only a few times. CDR3 sequence reads: CASSEYRARVYGYTF. In nucleotides, the CDR3 is TGTGCCAGCAGTGAATACAGGGCGCGAGTCTATGGCTACACCTTC. The chain uses TRBV28 and TRBJ1-2; D is possibly TRBD1 (6 bases). The germline CDR1 and CDR2 sequences are MDHEN and SYDVKM. V lost 5 bases to trimming and J lost 4 bases, with 17 bases between them. The CDR3 consists of 15 residues.

This chain links TRBV28 with TRBJ1-2; D is unclear. Germline values: CDR1 MDHEN, CDR2 SYDVKM. The V end lost 5 bases, the J end lost 10 bases, and 17 bases lay between the germline ends. This CDR3 region has 13 residues. The CDR3 DNA is TGTGCCAGCAGTCCCCCGACGGGTTCCGACTACACCTTC. Residues: CASSPPTGSDYTF.

In its sample, this clone was seen a few times. The V and J genes are TRBV29-1 and TRBJ2-7, with 8 positions matching TRBD1. The germline V gene encodes CDR1 SQVTM and CDR2 ANQGSEA. V was clipped by 6 bases and J by 7 bases; unmatched bases: 14. The CDR3 covers 14 residues. CDR3 residues: CSVWGTGALGEQYF. In DNA, the CDR3 is TGCAGCGTGTGGGGGACAGGCGCTTTGGGGGAGCAGTACTTC.